The 32 T cell receptor beta chains given below trace back to one sample, sequenced in a study of blood T cell repertoires in COVID-19. TCRdb keeps only in-frame clones here, not all; method: immunoSEQ multiplex PCR. Of approximately 260,000 clones listed, about nine tenths were seen once; the top ten hold just over 7%. The sample was peripheral blood. The origin of the receptors is a man in his 60s who had recovered from COVID-19.

This chain links TRBV5-6 with TRBJ1-2; 11 positions agree with TRBD1. This CDR3 spans 15 amino acids. Germline CDR1 is SGHDT and CDR2 is YYEEEE. V shed 4 bases, J shed 2 bases, and the junction held 4 bases outside the gene matches. The chain's CDR3 is CASSMDRGRNYGYTF. The CDR3 nucleotides read TGTGCCAGCAGCATGGACAGGGGGCGAAACTATGGCTACACCTTC.

The V call is TRBV7-2, the J call TRBJ1-5; D is unclear. Germline V CDR1 and CDR2: SGHTA, FQGNSA. V lost 4 bases and J 5 bases, leaving 15 bases between the germline ends. The CDR3 has 15 amino acids. CDR3 nucleotide sequence: TGTGCCAGCAGCTCCCGCGCCGGTCGTGATCAGCCCCAGCATTTT. Translated, it gives CASSSRAGRDQPQHF.

This chain connects TRBV6-6 to TRBJ1-3; 10 bases are a match to TRBD1. The CDR3 sequence is 20 residues long. After removal of 7 bases from V and 0 bases from J, the junction contained 18 bases not matched to a gene. Germline-derived CDR1 and CDR2 are MNHNY and SVGAGI (reference sequence). The CDR3 DNA reads TGTGCCAGCATTCGCCGTACGGGACCGGGACAGGGGTCCTCTGGAAACACCATATATTTT. It specifies CASIRRTGPGQGSSGNTIYF.

V gene TRBV7-2 combines with J gene TRBJ2-1; no clear D. The CDR3 length is 14 residues. CDR1 SGHTA and CDR2 FQGNSA come from the germline V gene. V shed 1 base and J shed 7 bases, with 11 bases lying between them. The CDR3 nucleotides are TGTGCCAGCAGCTTAGGTGGCAGTTTGAATGAGCAGTTCTTC. Protein: CASSLGGSLNEQFF.

In this sample, this clone turned up once. V is TRBV11-2 and J is TRBJ2-5; 7 bases are shared with TRBD2. Germline V gives CDR1 SGHAT, CDR2 FQNNGV. The CDR3 runs 12 residues. V lost 11 bases, J lost 2 bases, and 5 bases stayed unmatched. CDR3 nucleotides: TGTGCCGGGTCGGGGGGACAAGAGACCCAGTACTTC. Protein: CAGSGGQETQYF. Together with reference TRBV11-2 and TRBJ2-5, the CDR3 gives the full variable domain: EAGVAQSPRYKIIEKRQSVAFWCNPISGHATLYWYQQILGQGPKLLIQFQNNGVVDDSQLPKDRFSAERLKGVDSTLKIQPAKLEDSAVYLCAGSGGQETQYFGPGTRLLVL.

The chain's CDR3 is CASSSIEPGLADLGDEQFF. Here the CDR3 DNA reads TGCGCCAGCAGTTCCATAGAACCCGGACTAGCGGATCTTGGAGATGAGCAGTTCTTC. The chain recombines TRBV5-1 with TRBJ2-1; TRBD2 matches at 10 bases. Losses at the gene ends were 5 bases for V and 8 bases for J; bases not matched to a gene: 22. The CDR3 extends over 19 amino acids. Germline V CDR1 and CDR2: SGHRS, YFSETQ.

This sequence joins TRBV5-1 and TRBJ2-7; 7 bases agree with TRBD2. CDR1 is SGHRS and CDR2 is YFSETQ in the germline V gene. V shed 3 bases, J shed 8 bases, and the junction held 8 bases outside the gene matches. The CDR3 length is 13 residues. The CDR3 DNA reads as TGCGCCAGCAGCTGGGAGGGCTCTAAGCAGCAGTACTTC. It specifies CASSWEGSKQQYF.

The genes are TRBV15 and TRBJ2-5; 7 bases match TRBD2. The CDR3 covers 14 residues. V lost 9 bases, J lost 2 bases, and 9 bases stayed unmatched. CDR1 LNHNV and CDR2 YYDKDF come from the germline V gene (reference sequence). CDR3 nucleotide sequence: TGTGCCACTGGGAGGGACGGTGGACAAGAGACCCAGTACTTC. Amino acids: CATGRDGGQETQYF.

V is TRBV12-3 or TRBV12-4 and J is TRBJ1-5; D ambiguous. V dropped 6 bases and J dropped 13 bases, with 16 bases sitting between them. The CDR3 is made up of 12 amino acids. The CDR3 region has the DNA TGTGCCAGCAGGATGAATACCGGGAAACAGCATTTT. This codes for CASRMNTGKQHF.

The chain uses TRBV5-4 and TRBJ1-6, with 10 bases aligning to TRBD1. The V and J ends lost 4 bases and 10 bases, in that order; junction bases with no gene match: 8. The CDR3 extends over 15 amino acids. Germline values: CDR1 SGHNT, CDR2 YYREEE (reference sequence). CDR3 protein: CASSGTGTGASPLHF. DNA for the CDR3: TGTGCCAGCAGCGGTACCGGGACAGGGGCATCACCCCTCCACTTT.

This clone appeared once. The chain carries TRBV9 and TRBJ2-2; D gene unclear. The CDR3 loop spans 16 amino acids. V was pared by 2 bases and J by 0 bases, with 11 bases between. The V gene's germline CDR1 is SGDLS and CDR2 YYNGEE. This chain's CDR3 is CASSVTGNPNTGELFF. The CDR3 coding sequence is TGTGCCAGCAGCGTCACCGGTAATCCGAACACCGGGGAGCTGTTTTTT.

The chain combines TRBV7-2 with TRBJ1-1, with a weak D call TRBD1 (5 bases). This CDR3 region has 15 residues. V gave up 1 base and J gave up 10 bases, with 19 bases separating them. Germline values: CDR1 SGHTA, CDR2 FQGNSA. The CDR3 sequence is CASSLVLGDPMGAFF. The DNA for the CDR3 is TGTGCCAGCAGCTTAGTTCTAGGGGATCCCATGGGAGCTTTCTTT.

The chain carries TRBV10-1 and TRBJ2-2; the D is unclear. The germline V and J ends were trimmed by 5 bases and 8 bases, with 12 bases remaining between them. CDR1 and CDR2 (germline): WNHNN, SYGVQD (reference sequence). The CDR3 covers 13 residues. The CDR3 nucleotides are TGCGCCAGCAGTAAGCTTTCAAGTGGGGAGCTGTTTTTT. As protein: CASSKLSSGELFF.

This clone was counted between two and nine times. The chain uses TRBV6-5 and TRBJ1-2, with a tentative D call TRBD1 (6 bases). This CDR3 has 13 residues. Germline-derived CDR1 and CDR2 are MNHEY and SVGAGI. V was cut by 8 bases and J by 4 bases, with 14 bases left in between. In nucleotides, the CDR3 is TGTGCCAGCGCAGGAACAGGGTTCTATGGCTACACCTTC. Amino acids: CASAGTGFYGYTF.

The sample holds one count of this clone. This chain joins TRBV7-2 and TRBJ1-4; D uncertain. The V gene lost 1 base and the J gene lost 7 bases, with 7 bases spanning the gap. The CDR3 spans 13 residues. Germline lookup yields CDR1 SGHTA and CDR2 FQGNSA. The CDR3 sequence is CASSLEMREKLFF. For the CDR3, the DNA is TGTGCCAGCAGCTTAGAAATGCGTGAAAAACTGTTTTTT.

J is TRBJ1-3 and V is TRBV3-1 (or the pseudogene TRBV3-2); a possible D gene is TRBD1 (6 bases). There are 12 residues in the CDR3. Between the trimmed V and J ends, which lost 5 bases and 11 bases, there was a span of 13 bases. The germline V gene encodes CDR1 LGHDT and CDR2 YNNKEL (reference sequence). The DNA of the CDR3 is TGTGCCAGCAGCTTGAAGACAGGCGCCATATATTTT. It is translated as CASSLKTGAIYF.

V is TRBV27 and J is TRBJ2-4, with TRBD1 identical over 9 bases. With V trimmed by 5 bases and J by 2 bases, 7 bases remained unmatched. Germline CDR1 is MNHEY and CDR2 is SMNVEV (reference sequence). CDR3 size: 16 residues. CDR3 sequence: CASSDVYRGPKNIQYF. The CDR3 bases are TGTGCCAGCAGTGACGTGTACAGGGGGCCCAAAAACATTCAGTACTTC.

J is TRBJ2-2 and V is TRBV19; TRBD1 matches at 8 bases. CDR1 LNHDA and CDR2 SQIVND come from the germline V gene (reference sequence). Germline trimming cut 4 bases from V and 0 bases from J; bases unmatched to any gene: 13. The CDR3 is made up of 19 amino acids. CDR3 residues: CASSKGGQGLRSNTGELFF. In DNA, the CDR3 is TGTGCCAGTAGTAAGGGAGGACAGGGCCTTAGATCGAACACCGGGGAGCTGTTTTTT.

The chain joins TRBV5-1 to TRBJ2-3, with 9 bases identical to TRBD1. The V gene's germline CDR1 is SGHRS and CDR2 YFSETQ. Trimming took 4 bases from V and 0 from J; bases not matched to a gene: 3. The CDR3 contains 15 residues. The DNA for the CDR3 is TGCGCCAGCAGCGCACAGGGGGCTAGCACAGATACGCAGTATTTT. Amino acid sequence: CASSAQGASTDTQYF.

The rearrangement uses TRBV10-1 and TRBJ2-1, with a possible D match to TRBD2 (6 bases). V gave up 3 bases and J gave up 4 bases, with 13 bases separating them. The CDR3 totals 15 residues. Germline CDR1 WNHNN, CDR2 SYGVQD (reference sequence). The CDR3: CASSDPSVPYNEQFF. CDR3 DNA sequence: TGCGCCAGCAGTGACCCTAGCGTGCCGTACAATGAGCAGTTCTTC.

This clone has only one observation. The CDR3 sequence is CASSQTGTGGTRSTDTQYF. The CDR3, as DNA: TGTGCCAGCAGCCAGACCGGGACAGGGGGGACCCGTAGCACAGATACGCAGTATTTT. This chain connects TRBV3-1 (or the pseudogene TRBV3-2) to TRBJ2-3, with 11 positions matching TRBD1. In germline, CDR1 is LGHDT, CDR2 YNNKEL (reference sequence). This CDR3 contains 19 residues. The V segment lost 3 bases and the J segment 0 bases; nucleotides outside the gene matches: 11.

The gene calls are TRBV11-2 and TRBJ2-2; tentatively, D is TRBD2 (7 bases). CDR1 SGHAT and CDR2 FQNNGV come from the germline V gene. The CDR3 is 15 residues long. V shed 1 base and J shed 5 bases, with 11 bases lying between them. The CDR3 reads CASSLAGGLTGELFF. The CDR3 DNA reads TGTGCCAGCAGCTTAGCGGGGGGCCTGACCGGGGAGCTGTTTTTT.

The gene calls are TRBV3-1 (or the pseudogene TRBV3-2) and TRBJ2-3; D possibly corresponds to TRBD2 (5 bases). The length of the CDR3 is 16 residues. Trimming cost V 0 bases and J 7 bases, with 17 bases left between them. Germline-derived CDR1 and CDR2 are LGHDT and YNNKEL (reference sequence). Here the CDR3 DNA reads TGTGCCAGCAGCCAAGAACGGTTCCTAGCTTCTAATACGCAGTATTTT. Amino acid sequence: CASSQERFLASNTQYF.

CDR3 residues: CATGGQNTEAFF. CDR3 DNA sequence: TGTGCCACCGGGGGACAGAACACTGAAGCTTTCTTT. The V call is TRBV24-1, the J call TRBJ1-1; TRBD1 is a possible D gene (6 bases). The CDR3 is made up of 12 amino acids. V was shortened by 9 bases and J by 1 base, with 8 bases between the two germline ends. Germline values: CDR1 KGHDR, CDR2 SFDVKD.

This chain connects TRBV9 to TRBJ2-2; no firm D call. V was trimmed by 7 bases and J by 2 bases, leaving 18 bases between them. Germline CDR1 is SGDLS and CDR2 is YYNGEE. This CDR3 contains 16 residues. The CDR3 DNA reads as TGTGCCAGCCGTTCGCGAGGAGATATCAACACCGGGGAGCTGTTTTTT. This gives the protein CASRSRGDINTGELFF.

The chain employs TRBV5-1 and TRBJ1-4; TRBD1 agrees at 7 bases. V lost 4 bases, J lost 0 bases, and 3 bases stayed unmatched. The CDR3 length is 15 residues. CDR1 SGHRS and CDR2 YFSETQ come from the germline V gene. In DNA form, the CDR3 reads TGCGCCAGCAGCCAGACAGGGACAACTAATGAAAAACTGTTTTTT. This translates into CASSQTGTTNEKLFF.

The V call is TRBV5-1, the J call TRBJ2-5; 9 nucleotides match TRBD1. There are 16 residues in the CDR3. Germline V gives CDR1 SGHRS, CDR2 YFSETQ. The V gene end was trimmed by 2 bases and the J gene end by 2 bases; junction bases not matched to a gene: 7. The CDR3 DNA sequence: TGCGCCAGCAGCTTTTCAACCGGGACAGGGCAAGAGACCCAGTACTTC. Amino acid sequence: CASSFSTGTGQETQYF. Supplemented by reference TRBV5-1 and TRBJ2-5, the full variable domain reads KAGVTQTPRYLIKTRGQQVTLSCSPISGHRSVSWYQQTPGQGLQFLFEYFSETQRNKGNFPGRFSGRQFSNSRSEMNVSTLELGDSALYLCASSFSTGTGQETQYFGPGTRLLVL.

V usage is TRBV12-3 or TRBV12-4 and J usage is TRBJ1-5; unclear D gene. The CDR3 consists of 12 residues. V shed 7 bases and J shed 9 bases, with 13 bases lying between them. The CDR3 sequence: CASNVNAGPQHF. The CDR3 coding sequence is TGTGCCAGCAACGTAAATGCGGGGCCCCAGCATTTT.

V usage is TRBV9 and J usage is TRBJ2-5; TRBD1 aligns across 10 bases. The germline gives CDR1 SGDLS, CDR2 YYNGEE. After removal of 3 bases from V and 1 base from J, the junction contained 6 bases not matched to a gene. The CDR3 sequence is 16 residues long. CDR3 residues: CASSGETGGIQETQYF. The CDR3 DNA reads as TGTGCCAGCAGCGGAGAGACAGGGGGCATCCAAGAGACCCAGTACTTC.

This chain joins TRBV5-4 and TRBJ2-3, with 8 bases aligning to TRBD1. Germline V lookup: CDR1 SGHNT, CDR2 YYREEE (reference sequence). The V segment lost 4 bases and the J segment 2 bases; nucleotides outside the gene matches: 9. This CDR3 spans 16 amino acids. For the CDR3, the DNA is TGTGCCAGCAGCCCGGGATGGACAGGGTACACAGATACGCAGTATTTT. This codes for CASSPGWTGYTDTQYF.

The J gene is TRBJ2-7, the V gene TRBV5-1; 7 nucleotides agree with TRBD2. Germline V CDR1 and CDR2: SGHRS, YFSETQ. CDR3 length equals 18 residues. Trimming at V came to 0 bases and at J to 5 bases, leaving 17 bases not matched to a gene. The CDR3: CASSLEGPGSPGRDEQYV. CDR3 nucleotides: TGCGCCAGCAGCTTGGAGGGTCCGGGATCCCCAGGGAGGGACGAGCAGTACGTC.

A word on this clone: The same CDR3 can be traced to other DNA sequences in this sample. This chain links TRBV12-3 or TRBV12-4 with TRBJ1-2, with TRBD1 matching over 8 bases. V shed 5 bases, J shed 2 bases, and the junction held 1 base outside the gene matches. CDR3 size: 13 residues. DNA of the CDR3: TGTGCCAGCAGTCGGACAGGGAACTATGGCTACACCTTC. Its protein product is CASSRTGNYGYTF.